The T cell receptor beta chain under discussion was sequenced for a study of T cell responses to AZD1222 COVID-19 vaccine. Overall study context: Some second doses came at about 4 weeks and others at about 12 weeks; these were pooled. Overall study findings and caveats: In a largely white British group with more females than males, clonal diversity was possibly underestimated. Spike-wide coverage was observed for vaccine-associated CD4 TCRs, with dominant responses at 160-218 and 743-854. Baseline serostatus was positive in only 5 to 7 AZD1222 recipients.

Regarding this clone: Antigen specificity is unknown.

Method: immunoSEQ multiplex PCR; TCRdb's copy keeps in-frame clones and lacks some. Of 150,000 to 200,000 clones in the sample, around nine tenths were seen once. Germline V gene sequence: CDR1 SGHTA, CDR2 FQGNSA. CDR3 length equals 15 residues. V was shortened by 4 bases and J by 4 bases, with 16 bases between the two germline ends. This clonotype was sampled from an adult in good health. The chain has TRBV7-2 and TRBJ1-2; the D gene is possibly TRBD1 (5 bases). Sequencing was performed on peripheral blood, taken on day 0 of AZD1222 vaccination. CDR3 coding DNA: TGTGCCAGCAGCTCCACGGGGGGGATCAGCTATGGCTACACCTTC. It translates to CASSSTGGISYGYTF. Full variable domain (outside the CDR3, taken from reference TRBV7-2 and TRBJ1-2): GAGVSQSPSNKVTEKGKDVELRCDPISGHTALYWYRQSLGQGLEFLIYFQGNSAPDKSGLPSDRFSAERTGGSVSTLTIQRTQQEDSAVYLCASSSTGGISYGYTFGSGTRLTVV.